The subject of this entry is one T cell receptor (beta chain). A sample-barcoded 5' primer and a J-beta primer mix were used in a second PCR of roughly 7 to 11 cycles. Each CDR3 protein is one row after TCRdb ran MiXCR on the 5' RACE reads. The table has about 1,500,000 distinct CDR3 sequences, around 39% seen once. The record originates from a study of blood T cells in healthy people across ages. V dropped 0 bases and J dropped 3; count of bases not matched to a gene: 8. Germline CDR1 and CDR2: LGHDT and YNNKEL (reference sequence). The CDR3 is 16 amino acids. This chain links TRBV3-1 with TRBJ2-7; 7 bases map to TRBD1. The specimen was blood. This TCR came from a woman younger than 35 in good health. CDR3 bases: TGTGCCAGCAGCCAAGAGGGGACAGATTATTTCTACGAGCAGTACTTC. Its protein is CASSQEGTDYFYEQYF.